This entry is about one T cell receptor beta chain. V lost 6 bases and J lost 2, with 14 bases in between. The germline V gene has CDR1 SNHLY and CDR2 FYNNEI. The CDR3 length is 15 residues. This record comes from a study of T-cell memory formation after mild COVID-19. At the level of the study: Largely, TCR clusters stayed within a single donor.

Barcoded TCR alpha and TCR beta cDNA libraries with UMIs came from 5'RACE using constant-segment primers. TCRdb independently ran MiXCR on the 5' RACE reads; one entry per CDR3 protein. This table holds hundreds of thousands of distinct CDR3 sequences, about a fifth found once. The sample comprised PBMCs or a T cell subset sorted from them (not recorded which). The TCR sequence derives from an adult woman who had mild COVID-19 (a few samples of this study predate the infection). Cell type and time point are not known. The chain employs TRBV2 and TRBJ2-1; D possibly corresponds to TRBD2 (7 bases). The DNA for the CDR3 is TGTGCCAGCAGGGGGGCGGGAGTCACCTACAATGAGCAGTTCTTC. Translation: CASRGAGVTYNEQFF.